The clone carrying this TCR beta chain was counted only a few times. Its antigen is not identified. These gene names are mouse names. The read halts 4 residues ahead of the CDR3 end, with the missing end drawn from the germline J gene. The CDR3 totals 15 residues. Germline values: CDR1 FNHDT, CDR2 SITEND (reference sequence). The data originate from a study of CD8+ T cells in alopecia areata. The authors extracted RNA and reverse transcribed it into cDNA as the sequencing template. Produced via immunoSEQ multiplex PCR; TCRdb's table is partial and in-frame only. The sample is made up of about 270,000 clones, none counted only once. Study conclusions and caveats: More clonal than normal scalp was lesional scalp, particularly alopecia totalis/universalis. There were also resident alphabeta T cells of normal skin sequenced in scalp samples. TCR sharing across patients was less clear than in mice, possibly HLA-related.

After pooling, cutaneous lymph node cells were sorted with CD4, CD8alpha, NKG2D, NKG2ACE and other markers. The source of this sequence is a C3H/HeJ mouse with alopecia areata. Strain haplotype at MHC: H2-k. The genes are TRBV19 and TRBJ2-1; 9 bases map to TRBD2. The sequencing input was CD4+ T cells sorted from a lymph node. The CDR3 loop is CASSPRLGAGAEQFF. The CDR3 DNA, read in part, is TGTGCCAGCAGCCCTCGACTGGGGGCGGGGGCT.